The 31 T cell receptor beta chains below were found in one sample sequenced in a study of cytomegalovirus exposure and HLA in healthy donors. The PCR had 60 Vbeta and 13 Jbeta primers. Using immunoSEQ multiplex PCR, the repertoire was profiled, and TCRdb retains in-frame clones only, with some absent. The sample records around 130,000 clones, about 85% being singletons. Sequences were obtained from PBMCs. These receptors were taken from a boy between 5 and 17 years old in good health and CMV-seronegative.

The rearrangement joins TRBV4-3 to TRBJ2-7; TRBD1 matches 7 bases. The CDR3 is made up of 16 amino acids. Germline V CDR1 and CDR2: LGHNA, YSLEER. V lost 0 bases, J lost 3 bases, and 8 bases stayed unmatched. CDR3 DNA sequence: TGCGCCAGCAGCCAAGAGTTTAACAGGGGAGTCTACGAGCAGTACTTC. Translating it yields CASSQEFNRGVYEQYF.

The rearrangement links TRBV6-5 to TRBJ1-1; D not resolved. The CDR3 extends over 15 amino acids. V was clipped by 0 bases and J by 8 bases, with 16 bases between them. Germline CDR1 is MNHEY and CDR2 is SVGAGI. This CDR3 is CASSYSSTPEREAFF. CDR3 in DNA: TGTGCCAGCAGTTACTCGAGCACCCCCGAGAGGGAAGCTTTCTTT.

The gene calls are TRBV18 and TRBJ1-1; 7 bases line up with TRBD1. The CDR3 extends over 11 amino acids. CDR1 is KGHSH, CDR2 LQKENI, per germline. The J segment lost 4 bases and the V segment lost 10 bases, leaving 3 bases of the junction unmatched. The CDR3 sequence: CAIDRATEAFF. In nucleotides, the CDR3 is TGTGCCATCGACAGGGCCACTGAAGCTTTCTTT.

This clone was recorded once. This rearrangement joins TRBV6-5 to TRBJ2-7, with D possibly matching TRBD2 (6 bases). This CDR3 contains 15 residues. Germline CDR1 and CDR2: MNHEY and SVGAGI. Trimming stripped 4 bases from V and 3 bases from J, with 16 bases between. CDR3 sequence (DNA): TGTGCCAGCAGTTTGGAGGGCCGACACCTCTACGAGCAGTACTTC. Residues: CASSLEGRHLYEQYF.

The chain employs TRBV5-1 and TRBJ2-2, with 9 bases aligning to TRBD1. Trimming at V came to 2 bases and at J to 5 bases, leaving 4 bases not matched to a gene. This CDR3 region has 15 residues. The germline CDR1 and CDR2 sequences are SGHRS and YFSETQ. CDR3: CASSLGQGKTGELFF. The CDR3 coding sequence is TGCGCCAGCAGCTTAGGACAGGGGAAAACCGGGGAGCTGTTTTTT.

The V call is TRBV5-1, the J call TRBJ2-5; D might be TRBD1 (5 bases). V was shortened by 0 bases and J by 5 bases, with 11 bases between the two germline ends. This CDR3 contains 14 residues. Germline V gene sequence: CDR1 SGHRS, CDR2 YFSETQ. CDR3 sequence (DNA): TGCGCCAGCAGCTTGGCAGACAGCCGGGAGACCCAGTACTTC. Translating gives CASSLADSRETQYF.

The J gene is TRBJ2-3, the V gene TRBV29-1; perhaps TRBD2 as D (5 bases). The CDR3 loop spans 16 amino acids. Trimming removed 2 bases from V and 1 base from J, with 16 bases in between. The V gene's germline CDR1 is SQVTM and CDR2 ANQGSEA. The CDR3 is CSVELSVEVGTDTQYF. In DNA, the CDR3 is TGCAGCGTTGAATTGTCGGTGGAGGTGGGCACAGATACGCAGTATTTT.

The chain uses TRBV14 and TRBJ2-5; TRBD2 matches at 11 bases. The ends lost 2 bases at V and 2 bases at J; junction bases unmatched: 1. CDR1 and CDR2 (germline): SGHDN, FVKESK. This CDR3 is built from 15 residues. Written as DNA, the CDR3 is TGTGCCAGCAGCCAACGGACTAGCGGGCAAGAGACCCAGTACTTC. Amino acid sequence: CASSQRTSGQETQYF. Full variable domain (rest looked up from reference TRBV14 and TRBJ2-5): EAGVTQFPSHSVIEKGQTVTLRCDPISGHDNLYWYRRVMGKEIKFLLHFVKESKQDESGMPNNRFLAERTGGTYSTLKVQPAELEDSGVYFCASSQRTSGQETQYFGPGTRLLVL.

The gene calls are TRBV7-2 and TRBJ2-7; tentatively, D is TRBD1 (6 bases). Germline CDR1 reads SGHTA; CDR2 reads FQGNSA. V lost 3 bases and J 3 bases, leaving 12 bases between the germline ends. The CDR3 extends over 14 amino acids. CDR3 sequence: CASSFEGHSYEQYF. DNA of the CDR3: TGTGCCAGCAGCTTTGAGGGACACAGCTACGAGCAGTACTTC.

The rearrangement joins TRBV7-6 to TRBJ2-3; D is perhaps TRBD2 (6 bases). The germline CDR1 and CDR2 sequences are SGHVS and FNYEAQ. V was clipped by 2 bases and J by 3 bases, with 12 bases between them. The CDR3 loop spans 15 amino acids. As DNA, the CDR3 is TGTGCCAGCAGCTTAATAACGGGAGTAACAGATACGCAGTATTTT. Protein product: CASSLITGVTDTQYF. Full variable domain (outside the CDR3, taken from reference TRBV7-6 and TRBJ2-3): GAGVSQSPRYKVTKRGQDVALRCDPISGHVSLYWYRQALGQGPEFLTYFNYEAQQDKSGLPNDRFSAERPEGSISTLTIQRTEQRDSAMYRCASSLITGVTDTQYFGPGTRLTVL.

V and J are TRBV7-2 and TRBJ1-1, with 10 bases that match TRBD1. The CDR3 loop spans 15 amino acids. J was trimmed by 1 base and V by 6 bases; bases with no gene match: 5. Germline CDR1 and CDR2: SGHTA and FQGNSA. The CDR3 DNA sequence: TGTGCCAGCAGTAGGGACAGGGGTTCGAACACTGAAGCTTTCTTT. Its protein is CASSRDRGSNTEAFF.

The genes are TRBV7-2 and TRBJ1-5, with 8 bases matching TRBD1. The germline gives CDR1 SGHTA, CDR2 FQGNSA. The CDR3 covers 15 residues. The trim removed 4 bases at V and 5 bases at J, leaving 7 bases unmatched. CDR3 sequence: CASSSGQVLDQPQHF. In DNA, the CDR3 is TGTGCCAGCAGCTCGGGACAGGTTCTTGATCAGCCCCAGCATTTT.

This rearrangement joins TRBV10-3 to TRBJ2-1; TRBD2 agrees at 7 bases. CDR1 and CDR2 from the germline V gene are ENHRY and SYGVKD. There are 17 residues in the CDR3. V gave up 3 bases and J gave up 0 bases; unmatched junction bases: 8. Here the CDR3 reads CAISDGRGKGSYNEQFF. CDR3 coding DNA: TGTGCCATCAGTGACGGGCGGGGGAAGGGCTCCTACAATGAGCAGTTCTTC.

This rearrangement joins TRBV4-1 to TRBJ2-1; D ambiguous. CDR3 length equals 14 residues. Trimming pared 0 bases from V and 5 bases from J, leaving 8 bases between. From germline, CDR1 is MGHRA and CDR2 YSYEKL. The chain's CDR3 is CASSQDLPNNEQFF. CDR3 coding DNA: TGCGCCAGCAGCCAAGATCTACCCAACAATGAGCAGTTCTTC.

The gene calls are TRBV5-1 and TRBJ2-6; unclear D gene. Trimming removed 7 bases at V and 0 bases at J, with 8 bases between. Germline values: CDR1 SGHRS, CDR2 YFSETQ. CDR3 length: 14 residues. Here the CDR3 DNA reads TGCGCCAGCCGTACCAGCTCTGGGGCCAACGTCCTGACTTTC. Translating it yields CASRTSSGANVLTF.

This rearrangement joins TRBV27 to TRBJ2-5; 7 bases map to TRBD1. This CDR3 is 15 amino acids long. Germline CDR1 reads MNHEY; CDR2 reads SMNVEV (reference sequence). V lost 5 bases and J lost 0; bases outside the gene matches: 6. CDR3 amino acids: CASSDLTGNQETQYF. The CDR3 DNA reads as TGTGCCAGCAGTGATTTGACAGGGAACCAAGAGACCCAGTACTTC.

V is TRBV5-6 and J is TRBJ1-2, with D tentatively TRBD1 (5 bases). Germline V CDR1 and CDR2: SGHDT, YYEEEE. V was cut by 1 base and J by 1 base, with 23 bases left in between. The CDR3 runs to 19 residues. The CDR3 here is CASSLPESDTRHFNYGYTF. CDR3 coding DNA: TGTGCCAGCAGCTTGCCGGAGTCGGACACCCGGCACTTTAACTATGGCTACACCTTC.

This clone appeared a few times. The chain combines TRBV7-3 with TRBJ2-7; 8 nucleotides align to TRBD2. This CDR3 has 17 amino acids. V lost 5 bases to trimming and J lost 6 bases; unmatched junction nucleotides: 18. Germline V gives CDR1 SGHTA, CDR2 FQGTGA. CDR3 loop: CASSRQPSSGLGLEQYF. The CDR3 nucleotides read TGTGCCAGCAGCCGACAGCCTTCTAGCGGGCTGGGTCTCGAGCAGTACTTC.

This chain links TRBV2 with TRBJ2-7; TRBD1 matches 8 bases. There are 16 residues in the CDR3. Germline CDR1 SNHLY, CDR2 FYNNEI. V shed 5 bases and J 2 bases; nucleotides not matched to a gene: 11. DNA of the CDR3: TGTGCCAGCAGTCAAAGAGGGGGGACAGGTGCCTACGAGCAGTACTTC. Translation: CASSQRGGTGAYEQYF.

This sequence joins TRBV6-6 and TRBJ1-5, with TRBD1 matching 7 bases. This CDR3 has 13 amino acids. With V trimmed by 6 bases and J by 3 bases, 2 bases remained unmatched. Germline V gene data show CDR1 as MNHNY and CDR2 as SVGAGI (reference sequence). CDR3 residues: CASRTGVNQPQHF. The CDR3 nucleotides are TGTGCCAGCAGAACAGGGGTCAATCAGCCCCAGCATTTT.

J is TRBJ2-1 and V is TRBV7-2; TRBD1 might be the D (5 bases). The CDR3 runs 18 residues. Germline CDR1 SGHTA, CDR2 FQGNSA. The V end was cut by 2 bases, the J end by 2 bases, with 19 bases between. The CDR3 nucleotides read TGTGCCAGCAGCTTATGGTTCCGGGCCAGGGAAACCTACAATGAGCAGTTCTTC. Amino acids: CASSLWFRARETYNEQFF.

V usage is TRBV30 and J usage is TRBJ2-1; D is perhaps TRBD1 (5 bases). The CDR3 totals 15 residues. Germline lookup yields CDR1 GTSNPN and CDR2 SVGIG (reference sequence). The V end lost 0 bases, the J end lost 0 bases, and 9 bases lay between the germline ends. CDR3 protein: CAWSVGVSSYNEQFF. The CDR3 DNA reads as TGTGCCTGGAGTGTAGGGGTAAGCTCCTACAATGAGCAGTTCTTC.

Note on this clone: Other nucleotide sequences from this sample produce the same CDR3. The chain uses TRBV19 and TRBJ1-1; D is ambiguous. The CDR3 extends over 13 amino acids. Germline assignment: CDR1 LNHDA and CDR2 SQIVND (reference sequence). V was shortened by 2 bases and J by 1 base, with 5 bases between the two germline ends. CDR3 in amino acids: CASSISGNTEAFF. CDR3 DNA sequence: TGTGCCAGTAGTATATCGGGGAACACTGAAGCTTTCTTT.

This clone was recorded only once. This sequence joins TRBV6-5 and TRBJ1-6; no firm D call. The germline V gene has CDR1 MNHEY and CDR2 SVGAGI. The CDR3 is 13 amino acids. With 6 bases removed from V and 9 bases from J, the gap between germline ends came to 12 bases. The CDR3 DNA reads as TGTGCCAGCAGAACGGTGGAGGGTTCACCCCTCCACTTT. Amino acids: CASRTVEGSPLHF.

The chain employs TRBV7-9 and TRBJ1-1; maybe TRBD1 (5 bases). V was clipped by 5 bases and J by 1 base, with 14 bases between them. This CDR3 has 15 amino acids. CDR1 and CDR2 (germline): SEHNR, FQNEAQ (reference sequence). The CDR3 sequence: CASSRHSGANTEAFF. In DNA, the CDR3 is TGTGCCAGCAGCAGACACAGCGGGGCGAACACTGAAGCTTTCTTT.

The V and J genes are TRBV7-3 and TRBJ2-7; the match to TRBD2 covers 9 bases. CDR1 and CDR2 (germline): SGHTA, FQGTGA. With 2 bases clipped from V and 4 bases from J, the junction kept 9 bases outside the gene matches. This CDR3 is built from 16 residues. The CDR3 loop reads CASSLLLAGTSYEQYF. The CDR3, as DNA: TGTGCCAGCAGCTTACTGCTAGCGGGAACGAGTTACGAGCAGTACTTC.

The chain links TRBV19 to TRBJ1-1; no reliable D call. Germline V gene sequence: CDR1 LNHDA, CDR2 SQIVND (reference sequence). With 5 bases removed from V and 2 bases from J, the gap between germline ends came to 15 bases. The CDR3 loop spans 15 amino acids. The CDR3 DNA reads TGTGCCAGTAGTGGCCCCAGACACCTAAACACTGAAGCTTTCTTT. This gives the protein CASSGPRHLNTEAFF.

The chain joins TRBV19 to TRBJ1-2; D is unresolved. Germline CDR1 is LNHDA and CDR2 is SQIVND (reference sequence). The V and J ends lost 8 bases and 3 bases respectively, with 13 bases between them. CDR3 length: 13 amino acids. For the CDR3, the DNA is TGTGCCAGTCTCCCGTCTCAGGACTATGGCTACACCTTC. Encoded protein: CASLPSQDYGYTF.

The CDR3 protein is CASSPGLAGQNEQFF. The CDR3, as DNA: TGTGCCAGCTCACCAGGACTAGCGGGACAAAATGAGCAGTTCTTC. This chain joins TRBV18 and TRBJ2-1; 12 nucleotides match TRBD2. The CDR3 totals 15 residues. J lost 7 bases, V lost 2 bases, and 3 bases had no gene match. Germline CDR1 and CDR2: KGHSH and LQKENI. The full variable domain, its missing parts supplied by reference TRBV18 and TRBJ2-1, is NAGVMQNPRHLVRRRGQEARLRCSPMKGHSHVYWYRQLPEEGLKFMVYLQKENIIDESGMPKERFSAEFPKEGPSILRIQQVVRGDSAAYFCASSPGLAGQNEQFFGPGTRLTVL.

The chain couples TRBV5-4 to TRBJ1-1; 7 bases are shared with TRBD1. CDR3 length: 14 amino acids. The V and J ends lost 0 bases and 5 bases, in that order; junction bases with no gene match: 4. The germline CDR1 and CDR2 sequences are SGHNT and YYREEE (reference sequence). CDR3 DNA sequence: TGTGCCAGCAGCTTGGATCCAGGGGGGACTGAAGCTTTCTTT. The encoded protein is CASSLDPGGTEAFF. The complete variable domain, with remaining parts taken from reference TRBV5-4 and TRBJ1-1, reads ETGVTQSPTHLIKTRGQQVTLRCSSQSGHNTVSWYQQALGQGPQFIFQYYREEENGRGNFPPRFSGLQFPNYSSELNVNALELDDSALYLCASSLDPGGTEAFFGQGTRLTVV.

The chain combines TRBV29-1 with TRBJ2-5; D remains unclear. CDR3 size: 10 residues. Trimming pared 6 bases from V and 4 bases from J, leaving 6 bases between. The V gene's germline CDR1 is SQVTM and CDR2 ANQGSEA. Here the CDR3 reads CSVRRETQYF. The CDR3 bases are TGCAGCGTGAGGAGAGAGACCCAGTACTTC.